The 28 T cell receptor beta chains listed next were all sequenced from one sample in a study of Graves' ophthalmopathy and Graves' hyperthyroidism. RNA transcripts were the template, and TCR beta CDR3 regions were amplified from them. HTBI primers were employed in first-round RT-PCR, then a second-round multiplex PCR followed. TCRdb re-analysed the multiplex PCR reads in MiXCR, keeping a single row per CDR3 protein. The profile shows hundreds of thousands of distinct CDR3 sequences, approximately 40% of them singletons. Material: peripheral blood. Source of these receptors: an adult man with Graves' ophthalmopathy.

On this clonotype: A much larger clonotype is one base distant, so this may be a read error. The rearrangement links TRBV2 to TRBJ1-2; D possibly corresponds to TRBD1 (6 bases). Germline values: CDR1 SNHLY, CDR2 FYNNEI. This CDR3 spans 14 amino acids. The CDR3 DNA sequence: TGTGCCACCAGTTTTTCCAGGGGACGGGGCGGCTACACCTTC. This encodes CATSFSRGRGGYTF.

This clonotype was recorded at least ten times. The rearrangement links TRBV2 to TRBJ1-5; D unresolved. Germline V CDR1 and CDR2: SNHLY, FYNNEI. The V and J ends lost 2 bases and 0 bases respectively, with 11 bases between them. The CDR3 sequence is 16 residues long. The CDR3 bases are TGTGCCAGCAGTGAATCGGGGTTGAATAGCAATCAGCCCCAGCATTTT. Translated: CASSESGLNSNQPQHF.

The CDR3 region is CASSPEATGENQPQHF. The CDR3 nucleotides are TGTGCCAGCAGCCCAGAGGCGACAGGCGAGAATCAGCCCCAGCATTTT. The chain recombines TRBV7-8 with TRBJ1-5; D possibly corresponds to TRBD1 (6 bases). CDR3 size: 16 residues. The ends were cut back, 5 bases at V and 4 bases at J, with 18 bases in the middle. Looked up from germline, CDR1 is SGHVS and CDR2 is FQNEAQ.

This clonotype was seen at least ten times. The V and J genes are TRBV6-6 and TRBJ2-5; D could derive from TRBD1 or TRBD2 (5 bases each). CDR3 size: 12 residues. V was pared by 5 bases and J by 5 bases, with 9 bases between. Germline CDR1 is MNHNY and CDR2 is SVGAGI (reference sequence). CDR3 DNA: TGTGCCAGCAGTGGGACCATGGAGACCCAGTACTTC. The encoded protein is CASSGTMETQYF.

This clonotype has more than one count but fewer than ten. J is TRBJ1-2 and V is TRBV10-3, with TRBD1 matching over 10 bases. Germline CDR1 is ENHRY and CDR2 is SYGVKD. V lost 10 bases to trimming and J lost 7 bases; unmatched junction nucleotides: 15. This CDR3 has 15 amino acids. The CDR3 region has the DNA TGTGCCAGCACCCTGTCCGGGGACAGGGGAATTGGCTACACCTTC. Its protein product is CASTLSGDRGIGYTF.

There are a few counts of this clonotype. The chain joins TRBV7-9 to TRBJ1-6; unclear D gene. The V gene lost 0 bases and the J gene lost 7 bases, with 16 bases spanning the gap. Germline V gene sequence: CDR1 SEHNR, CDR2 FQNEAQ (reference sequence). CDR3 size: 17 residues. DNA of the CDR3: TGTGCCAGCAGCTTAGCGCTTTGGAATTCATGGAATTCACCCCTCCACTTT. This sequence encodes CASSLALWNSWNSPLHF.

Points on this clonotype: A much larger clone differs from this one at a single base, so this may be a read error. The chain joins TRBV7-6 to TRBJ2-5; TRBD1 agrees at 9 bases. Unmatched junction bases numbered 12, after V lost 6 bases and J lost 7 bases. CDR3 length: 15 amino acids. CDR1 is SGHVS and CDR2 is FNYEAQ in the germline V gene. CDR3 in DNA: TGTGCCAGCAGTCGTCTGGGACAGGGAGAAGGGACCCAGTACTTC. It yields the protein CASSRLGQGEGTQYF.

In this sample, this clonotype turned up many times. The genes are TRBV10-3 and TRBJ1-4; D unclear. The V end lost 6 bases, the J end lost 5 bases, and 13 bases lay between the germline ends. The length of the CDR3 is 14 residues. Germline V gene data show CDR1 as ENHRY and CDR2 as SYGVKD. This CDR3 reads CAISPVGRNEKLFF. The DNA of the CDR3 is TGTGCCATCAGCCCGGTGGGGAGGAATGAAAAACTGTTTTTT.

V gene TRBV7-9 combines with J gene TRBJ2-2; D remains ambiguous. CDR1 SEHNR and CDR2 FQNEAQ come from the germline V gene (reference sequence). The CDR3 contains 13 residues. V shed 2 bases and J shed 7 bases, with 8 bases lying between them. CDR3 nucleotide sequence: TGTGCCAGCAGCTTAAAGTGGATCGGGGAGCTGTTTTTT. It is translated as CASSLKWIGELFF.

This rearrangement joins TRBV15 to TRBJ1-2; TRBD1 is a possible D gene (5 bases). CDR3 length: 15 residues. From germline, CDR1 is LNHNV and CDR2 YYDKDF (reference sequence). The V gene lost 3 bases and the J gene lost 0 bases, with 11 bases spanning the gap. The CDR3 DNA sequence: TGTGCCACCAGCAGTGGGAGGGGTCCTAACTATGGCTACACCTTC. Its translation: CATSSGRGPNYGYTF. Full variable domain (remainder filled in from reference TRBV15 and TRBJ1-2): DAMVIQNPRYQVTQFGKPVTLSCSQTLNHNVMYWYQQKSSQAPKLLFHYYDKDFNNEADTPDNFQSRRPNTSFCFLDIRSPGLGDTAMYLCATSSGRGPNYGYTFGSGTRLTVV.

The chain carries TRBV10-3 and TRBJ2-2, with 8 bases aligning to TRBD1. CDR1 ENHRY and CDR2 SYGVKD come from the germline V gene. This CDR3 spans 16 amino acids. V gave up 5 bases and J gave up 5 bases; unmatched junction bases: 10. DNA of the CDR3: TGTGCCATCAGTCCGAAGGACAGGGAGGAGACCGGGGAGCTGTTTTTT. This translates into CAISPKDREETGELFF.

This clonotype has ten or more counts. The CDR3 sequence is CASSTGTGSGYTF. For the CDR3, the DNA is TGTGCCAGCAGCACAGGGACAGGGAGTGGCTACACCTTC. The chain uses TRBV12-3 or TRBV12-4 and TRBJ1-2; 9 positions agree with TRBD1. V shed 6 bases, J shed 7 bases, and the junction held 6 bases outside the gene matches. This CDR3 is built from 13 residues.

The V call is TRBV6-2 or TRBV6-3, the J call TRBJ2-5; D might be TRBD1 (5 bases). Trimming took 6 bases from V and 5 from J, leaving 10 bases between them. The CDR3 extends over 12 amino acids. The germline V gene has CDR1 MNHEY and CDR2 SVGEGT. This CDR3 is CASRRGMETQYF. The CDR3 DNA is TGTGCCAGCAGAAGGGGTATGGAGACCCAGTACTTC.

This chain joins TRBV20-1 and TRBJ1-2; D gene unclear. Trimming stripped 4 bases from V and 8 bases from J, with 20 bases between. This CDR3 has 14 residues. Germline CDR1 is DFQATT and CDR2 is SNEGSKA (reference sequence). For the CDR3, the DNA is TGCAGTGCTAAGGGAGGATTGGGGATGTGGGGCTACACCTTC. Amino acid sequence: CSAKGGLGMWGYTF.

A note on this clonotype: This may be a read error: a much more frequent sequence differs by one nucleotide. V is TRBV15 and J is TRBJ2-5; D possibly corresponds to TRBD1 (6 bases). The CDR3 runs to 13 residues. Germline V lookup: CDR1 LNHNV, CDR2 YYDKDF (reference sequence). The CDR3 loop is CATSSQQGAEQCF. CDR3 in DNA: TGTGCCACCAGCAGCCAACAGGGAGCCGAGCAGTGCTTC.

This clonotype was seen a handful of times. The chain employs TRBV25-1 and TRBJ1-1; 8 bases line up with TRBD1. After removal of 5 bases from V and 1 base from J, the junction contained 6 bases not matched to a gene. Germline V CDR1 and CDR2: MGHDK, SYGVNS. The CDR3 totals 15 residues. CDR3 protein: CASSPGTGPNTEAFF. The DNA for the CDR3 is TGTGCCAGCAGTCCCGGGACAGGCCCGAACACTGAAGCTTTCTTT.

This chain joins TRBV7-9 and TRBJ1-4; D unclear. There are 14 residues in the CDR3. V was cut by 6 bases and J by 8 bases, with 16 bases left in between. Germline assignment: CDR1 SEHNR and CDR2 FQNEAQ (reference sequence). CDR3 sequence reads: CASRIRRVGEKLFF. As DNA, the CDR3 is TGTGCCAGCAGGATCAGGAGGGTGGGAGAAAAACTGTTTTTT.

This clonotype appeared many times. The chain is built from TRBV11-2 and TRBJ1-1; D remains unclear. Trimming stripped 5 bases from V and 9 bases from J, with 16 bases between. CDR1 and CDR2 (germline): SGHAT, FQNNGV. This CDR3 spans 13 amino acids. CDR3 region: CASSNRAAAKAFF. Here the CDR3 DNA reads TGTGCCAGCAGCAACCGAGCGGCAGCGAAAGCTTTCTTT.

This clonotype was picked up many times. The gene calls are TRBV15 and TRBJ2-7; D not resolved. CDR3 length: 14 residues. Germline V gene sequence: CDR1 LNHNV, CDR2 YYDKDF (reference sequence). V was shortened by 5 bases and J by 2 bases, with 13 bases between the two germline ends. CDR3 DNA sequence: TGTGCCACCAGCCCCCGGAAAGGCACCTACGAGCAGTACTTC. This gives the protein CATSPRKGTYEQYF.

This clonotype showed up just a few times. J is TRBJ2-3 and V is TRBV14; D call uncertain. Trimming left V 1 base short and J 7 bases short, with 9 bases between. The CDR3 totals 13 residues. The germline gives CDR1 SGHDN, CDR2 FVKESK. CDR3 protein: CASSQATSYTQYF. CDR3 nucleotide sequence: TGTGCCAGCAGCCAAGCAACTTCCTATACGCAGTATTTT. Variable domain in full (rest from reference TRBV14 and TRBJ2-3): EAGVTQFPSHSVIEKGQTVTLRCDPISGHDNLYWYRRVMGKEIKFLLHFVKESKQDESGMPNNRFLAERTGGTYSTLKVQPAELEDSGVYFCASSQATSYTQYFGPGTRLTVL.

The chain is built from TRBV9 and TRBJ1-6; maybe TRBD1 (5 bases). This CDR3 comprises 17 residues. Germline values: CDR1 SGDLS, CDR2 YYNGEE. Trimming shortened V by 5 bases and J by 7 bases, and 22 bases separated the two germline ends. The CDR3 bases are TGTGCCAGCAGTTGGGGAGCAAGCGGACACCCGAATTCACCCCTCCACTTT. Translation: CASSWGASGHPNSPLHF. Full variable domain (remainder filled in from reference TRBV9 and TRBJ1-6): DSGVTQTPKHLITATGQRVTLRCSPRSGDLSVYWYQQSLDQGLQFLIQYYNGEERAKGNILERFSAQQFPDLHSELNLSSLELGDSALYFCASSWGASGHPNSPLHFGNGTRLTVT.

The genes are TRBV12-3 or TRBV12-4 and TRBJ1-2; maybe TRBD1 (5 bases). The CDR3 extends over 13 amino acids. CDR3 nucleotides: TGTGCTAGTGGTTTCTGGGGGAACTATGGCTACACCTTC. Protein sequence: CASGFWGNYGYTF.

This sequence joins TRBV2 and TRBJ1-2; D possibly corresponds to TRBD1 (5 bases). V dropped 5 bases and J dropped 4 bases, with 17 bases sitting between them. The CDR3 spans 15 residues. Germline CDR1 is SNHLY and CDR2 is FYNNEI. The CDR3 DNA sequence: TGTGCCAGCAGTCTGAACACGGGACGCAGCTATGGCTACACCTTC. Its translation: CASSLNTGRSYGYTF.

The chain has TRBV15 and TRBJ1-6; D call uncertain. This CDR3 region has 15 residues. V dropped 0 bases and J dropped 11 bases, with 14 bases sitting between them. Germline V gives CDR1 LNHNV, CDR2 YYDKDF (reference sequence). The CDR3 bases are TGTGCCACCAGCAGAGATATCTCCCAGCGTGCACCCCTCCACTTT. It translates to CATSRDISQRAPLHF. The full variable domain, in which reference TRBV15 and TRBJ1-6 provide the parts outside the CDR3, is DAMVIQNPRYQVTQFGKPVTLSCSQTLNHNVMYWYQQKSSQAPKLLFHYYDKDFNNEADTPDNFQSRRPNTSFCFLDIRSPGLGDTAMYLCATSRDISQRAPLHFGNGTRLTVT.

This clonotype was detected a few times. The rearrangement uses TRBV5-1 and TRBJ1-5; D possibly corresponds to TRBD1 (5 bases). Germline V gene data show CDR1 as SGHRS and CDR2 as YFSETQ. Trimming took off 0 bases at V and 6 bases at J, with 10 bases between the two ends. CDR3 length equals 14 residues. The CDR3, as DNA: TGCGCCAGCAGCTTGGTCTTCGGGGGTCAGCCCCAGCATTTT. Its translation: CASSLVFGGQPQHF.

The chain couples TRBV6-6 to TRBJ2-7; TRBD1 matches 8 bases. The germline V gene encodes CDR1 MNHNY and CDR2 SVGAGI (reference sequence). Trimming took 6 bases from V and 6 from J; bases not matched to a gene: 10. This CDR3 is 14 amino acids long. CDR3 sequence (DNA): TGTGCCAGCAGCCAAATGGACAGGGAAGGCGAGCAGTACTTC. Translated, it gives CASSQMDREGEQYF.

In its sample, this clonotype was seen a few times. This chain uses TRBV9 with TRBJ1-5; D unclear. The germline CDR1 and CDR2 sequences are SGDLS and YYNGEE. The CDR3 is 15 amino acids. Trimming cost V 3 bases and J 7 bases, with 17 bases left between them. CDR3 nucleotide sequence: TGTGCCAGCAGCGCCTTCGGGGAGATAGGCCAGCCCCAGCATTTT. This encodes CASSAFGEIGQPQHF.

This clonotype came up many times. The genes are TRBV7-7 and TRBJ2-5; 9 nucleotides agree with TRBD1. In germline, CDR1 is SSHAT, CDR2 FNYEAQ (reference sequence). With 4 bases clipped from V and 5 bases from J, the junction kept 11 bases outside the gene matches. CDR3 length equals 16 residues. The CDR3 here is CASSYIRDRGRETQYF. The DNA for the CDR3 is TGTGCCAGCAGCTACATCCGTGACAGGGGGAGGGAGACCCAGTACTTC. Looking up the rest from reference TRBV7-7 and TRBJ2-5 gives the full variable domain: GAGVSQSPRYKVTKRGQDVTLRCDPISSHATLYWYQQALGQGPEFLTYFNYEAQPDKSGLPSDRFSAERPEGSISTLTIQRTEQRDSAMYRCASSYIRDRGRETQYFGPGTRLLVL.